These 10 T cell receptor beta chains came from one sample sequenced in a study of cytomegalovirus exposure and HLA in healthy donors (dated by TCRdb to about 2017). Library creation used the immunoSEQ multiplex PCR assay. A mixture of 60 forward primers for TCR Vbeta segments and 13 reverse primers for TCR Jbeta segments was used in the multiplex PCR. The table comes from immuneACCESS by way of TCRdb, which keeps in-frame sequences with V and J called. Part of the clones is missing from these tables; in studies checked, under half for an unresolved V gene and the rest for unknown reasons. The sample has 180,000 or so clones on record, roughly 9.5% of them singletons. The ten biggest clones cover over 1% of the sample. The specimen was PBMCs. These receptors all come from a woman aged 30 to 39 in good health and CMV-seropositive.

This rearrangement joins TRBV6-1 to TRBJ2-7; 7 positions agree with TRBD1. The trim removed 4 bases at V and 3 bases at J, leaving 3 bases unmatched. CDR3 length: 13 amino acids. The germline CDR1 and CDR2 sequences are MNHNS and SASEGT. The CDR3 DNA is TGTGCCAGCAGTGGGGACAGCCTCTACGAGCAGTACTTC. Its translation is CASSGDSLYEQYF.

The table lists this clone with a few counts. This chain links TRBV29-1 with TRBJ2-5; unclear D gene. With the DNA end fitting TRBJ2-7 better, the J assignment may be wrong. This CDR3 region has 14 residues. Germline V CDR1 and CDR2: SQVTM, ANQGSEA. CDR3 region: CSVARRNGGYEQYF. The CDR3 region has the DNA TGCAGCGTTGCCCGGAGAAACGGTGGCTACGAGCAGTACTTC.

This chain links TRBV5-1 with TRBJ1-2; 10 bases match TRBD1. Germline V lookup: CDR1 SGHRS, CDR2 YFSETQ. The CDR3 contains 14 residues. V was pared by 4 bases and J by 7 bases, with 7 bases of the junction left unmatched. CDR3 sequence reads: CASSAPDRGPGYTF. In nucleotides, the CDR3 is TGCGCCAGCAGCGCCCCCGACAGGGGGCCTGGCTACACCTTC.

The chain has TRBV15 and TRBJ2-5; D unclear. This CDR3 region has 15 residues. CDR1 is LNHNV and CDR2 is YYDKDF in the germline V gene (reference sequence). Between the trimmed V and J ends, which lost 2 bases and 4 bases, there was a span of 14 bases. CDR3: CATSRSWAVGETQYF. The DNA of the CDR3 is TGTGCCACCAGCAGATCCTGGGCCGTTGGAGAGACCCAGTACTTC. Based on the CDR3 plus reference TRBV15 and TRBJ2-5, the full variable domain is DAMVIQNPRYQVTQFGKPVTLSCSQTLNHNVMYWYQQKSSQAPKLLFHYYDKDFNNEADTPDNFQSRRPNTSFCFLDIRSPGLGDTAMYLCATSRSWAVGETQYFGPGTRLLVL.

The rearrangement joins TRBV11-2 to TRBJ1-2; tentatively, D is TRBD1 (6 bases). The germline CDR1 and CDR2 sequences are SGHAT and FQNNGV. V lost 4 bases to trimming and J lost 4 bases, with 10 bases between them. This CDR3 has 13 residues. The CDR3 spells CASSSDRFYGYTF. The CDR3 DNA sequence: TGTGCCAGCAGCTCGGACAGATTCTATGGCTACACCTTC.

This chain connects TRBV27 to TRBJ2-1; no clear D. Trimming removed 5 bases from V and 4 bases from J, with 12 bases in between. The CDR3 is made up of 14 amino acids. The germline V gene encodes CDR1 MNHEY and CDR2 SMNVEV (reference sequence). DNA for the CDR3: TGTGCCAGCAGTCCCCTTGGGCTTTACAATGAGCAGTTCTTC. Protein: CASSPLGLYNEQFF.

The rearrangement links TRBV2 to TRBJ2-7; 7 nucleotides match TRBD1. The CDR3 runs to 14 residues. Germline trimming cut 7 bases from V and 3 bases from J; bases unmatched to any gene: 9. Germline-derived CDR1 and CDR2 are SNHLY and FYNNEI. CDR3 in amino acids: CASTFRAGGYEQYF. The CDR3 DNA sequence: TGTGCCAGCACCTTCCGGGCAGGGGGCTACGAGCAGTACTTC.

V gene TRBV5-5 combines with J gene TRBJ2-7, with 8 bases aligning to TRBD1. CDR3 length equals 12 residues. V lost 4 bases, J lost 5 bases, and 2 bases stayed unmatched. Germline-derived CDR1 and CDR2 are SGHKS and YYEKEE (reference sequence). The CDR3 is CASSIQGDEQYF. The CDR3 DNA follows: TGTGCCAGCAGCATACAGGGGGACGAGCAGTACTTC.

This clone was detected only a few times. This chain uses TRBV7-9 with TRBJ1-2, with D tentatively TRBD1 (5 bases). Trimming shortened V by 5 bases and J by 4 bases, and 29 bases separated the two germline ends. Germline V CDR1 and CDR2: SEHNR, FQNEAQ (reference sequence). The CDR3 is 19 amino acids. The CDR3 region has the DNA TGTGCCAGCAGCGGACAAAGAGGTACGGTCGATAAGAGTACCTATGGCTACACCTTC. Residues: CASSGQRGTVDKSTYGYTF.

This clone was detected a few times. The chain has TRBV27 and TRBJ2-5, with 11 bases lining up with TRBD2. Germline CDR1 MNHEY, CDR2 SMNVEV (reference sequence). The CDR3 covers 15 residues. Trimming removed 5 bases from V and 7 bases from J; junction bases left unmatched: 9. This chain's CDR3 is CASSLDRGLAGTQYF. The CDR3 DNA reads TGTGCCAGCAGTCTCGACCGAGGACTAGCGGGGACCCAGTACTTC.